Following are 29 T cell receptor beta chains from one sample sequenced in a study of neurological immune-mediated disorders. TCRdb re-analysed the 5' RACE reads in MiXCR, keeping a single row per CDR3 protein. The top ten hold around 10% of the sample, which has roughly 50,000 distinct CDR3 sequences, approximately 12% seen once. The sample consisted of PBMCs. The receptor source for this set is an older woman with HTLV-1-associated myelopathy (HAM/TSP).

At least ten counts were recorded for this clonotype. This chain uses TRBV29-1 with TRBJ2-3; possible D gene TRBD1, 7 bases. Deletions cut 5 bases from V and 3 bases from J, with 18 bases between. CDR1 is SQVTM and CDR2 is ANQGSEA in the germline V gene. The CDR3 contains 15 residues. CDR3 DNA sequence: TGCAGCGTTTCTAAAGGGGGGACAGTTACAGATACGCAGTATTTT. Its protein is CSVSKGGTVTDTQYF.

This clonotype was counted many times. The rearrangement joins TRBV5-6 to TRBJ2-1; 9 bases line up with TRBD2. CDR3 length: 16 residues. Germline CDR1 and CDR2: SGHDT and YYEEEE. V lost 4 bases to trimming and J lost 4 bases; unmatched junction nucleotides: 9. The CDR3, as DNA: TGTGCCAGCAGCCATATGACTAGCGGACTTTACAATGAGCAGTTCTTC. Amino acids: CASSHMTSGLYNEQFF.

The table lists this clonotype with many counts. CDR3 residues: CSARDPRVNTIYF. CDR3 DNA sequence: TGCAGTGCTAGAGACCCGAGGGTGAACACCATATATTTT. This chain connects TRBV20-1 to TRBJ1-3; D call uncertain. The CDR3 is 13 residues long. Trimming stripped 0 bases from V and 7 bases from J, with 10 bases between. In germline, CDR1 is DFQATT, CDR2 SNEGSKA (reference sequence).

This clonotype was observed at least ten times. This chain connects TRBV7-2 to TRBJ2-3, with TRBD2 identical over 12 bases. The CDR3 extends over 15 amino acids. CDR1 is SGHTA and CDR2 is FQGNSA in the germline V gene. The J segment lost 4 bases and the V segment lost 4 bases, leaving 3 bases of the junction unmatched. The chain's CDR3 is CASSSLAGGSDTQYF. The CDR3 coding sequence is TGTGCCAGCAGCTCACTAGCGGGAGGTTCAGATACGCAGTATTTT. The entire variable domain, with the rest obtained from reference TRBV7-2 and TRBJ2-3, is as follows: GAGVSQSPSNKVTEKGKDVELRCDPISGHTALYWYRQSLGQGLEFLIYFQGNSAPDKSGLPSDRFSAERTGGSVSTLTIQRTQQEDSAVYLCASSSLAGGSDTQYFGPGTRLTVL.

This clonotype was observed a handful of times. This rearrangement joins TRBV24-1 to TRBJ1-3; D ambiguous. In germline, CDR1 is KGHDR, CDR2 SFDVKD. This CDR3 is 14 amino acids long. V was clipped by 4 bases and J by 2 bases, with 8 bases between them. The CDR3 coding sequence is TGTGCCACCAGTGACGCCCGGCCTGGAAACACCATATATTTT. Protein: CATSDARPGNTIYF.

In this sample, this clonotype turned up many times. The chain combines TRBV4-1 with TRBJ2-3; D gene uncertain. CDR1 and CDR2 from the germline V gene are MGHRA and YSYEKL. Trimming left V 0 bases short and J 6 bases short, with 10 bases between. The CDR3 extends over 14 amino acids. CDR3 bases: TGCGCCAGCAGCCAAGAATCCATCAAGGATACGCAGTATTTT. Translated: CASSQESIKDTQYF.

This clonotype was recorded many times. The chain combines TRBV7-2 with TRBJ2-2, with TRBD2 identical over 7 bases. V lost 0 bases to trimming and J lost 6 bases; unmatched junction nucleotides: 10. The germline V gene has CDR1 SGHTA and CDR2 FQGNSA. The CDR3 contains 17 residues. The CDR3 region is CASSLAALAGNAGELFF. CDR3 bases: TGTGCCAGCAGCTTAGCAGCCTTAGCGGGTAATGCCGGGGAGCTGTTTTTT.

This clonotype was seen ten or more times. The chain recombines TRBV5-1 with TRBJ1-1; 9 bases align to TRBD1. CDR1 and CDR2 (germline): SGHRS, YFSETQ. The V segment lost 3 bases and the J segment 1 base; nucleotides outside the gene matches: 10. The CDR3 covers 17 residues. DNA for the CDR3: TGCGCCAGCAGCTCGCCAACTACAGGGGGCCAGAACACTGAAGCTTTCTTT. Translating it yields CASSSPTTGGQNTEAFF.

As regards this clonotype: A much bigger clone sits one base away, suggesting this may be a read error. This chain uses TRBV20-1 with TRBJ2-5; D gene uncertain. The length of the CDR3 is 11 residues. Germline V lookup: CDR1 DFQATT, CDR2 SNEGSKA (reference sequence). V lost 4 bases and J 5 bases, leaving 8 bases between the germline ends. The CDR3 sequence: CSATWLETQYF. Written as DNA, the CDR3 is TGCAGTGCTACATGGCTGGAGACCCAGTACTTC.

This clonotype was counted ten times or more. V gene TRBV20-1 combines with J gene TRBJ2-5; TRBD2 matches at 10 bases. This CDR3 spans 15 amino acids. J was trimmed by 3 bases and V by 6 bases; bases with no gene match: 10. The germline V gene encodes CDR1 DFQATT and CDR2 SNEGSKA (reference sequence). CDR3 nucleotide sequence: TGCAGTGCCCGCCCACCTACTAGCGGGGAAGAGACCCAGTACTTC. Protein: CSARPPTSGEETQYF.

The V gene is TRBV7-9, the J gene TRBJ2-3, with a possible D match to TRBD2 (5 bases). The germline V gene has CDR1 SEHNR and CDR2 FQNEAQ (reference sequence). CDR3 length equals 15 residues. V shed 2 bases and J shed 6 bases, with 15 bases lying between them. The CDR3: CASSLWLTRADTQYF. CDR3 nucleotides: TGTGCCAGCAGCTTATGGTTGACGCGGGCCGATACGCAGTATTTT.

The table lists this clonotype with many counts. The gene calls are TRBV5-1 and TRBJ2-3; D might be TRBD2 (6 bases). The germline CDR1 and CDR2 sequences are SGHRS and YFSETQ. Trimming cost V 0 bases and J 5 bases, with 19 bases left between them. The CDR3 length is 17 residues. This CDR3 is CASSLGPPTSLRDTQYF. CDR3 DNA sequence: TGCGCCAGCAGCTTGGGACCCCCCACTAGCCTAAGAGATACGCAGTATTTT.

This clonotype has a count of ten or more. V usage is TRBV6-2 or TRBV6-3 and J usage is TRBJ2-3; 8 positions agree with TRBD2. Germline V gene data show CDR1 as MNHEY and CDR2 as SVGEGT. This CDR3 is built from 14 residues. V was pared by 8 bases and J by 0 bases, with 4 bases of the junction left unmatched. The CDR3 protein is CASSERESTDTQYF. The DNA for the CDR3 is TGTGCCAGCTCCGAGCGGGAGAGCACAGATACGCAGTATTTT.

This clonotype has more than one count but fewer than ten. The J gene is TRBJ2-1, the V gene TRBV4-2; TRBD2 aligns across 11 bases. V lost 0 bases, J lost 10 bases, and 5 bases stayed unmatched. Per germline, CDR1 LGHNA and CDR2 YNFKEQ. The CDR3 runs 15 residues. The CDR3 sequence: CASSQESTSGKEQFF. In nucleotides, the CDR3 is TGTGCCAGCAGCCAAGAGTCGACTAGCGGGAAGGAGCAGTTCTTC.

This clonotype was counted at least ten times. V gene TRBV5-1 combines with J gene TRBJ2-7; 11 nucleotides agree with TRBD2. From germline, CDR1 is SGHRS and CDR2 YFSETQ. The CDR3 covers 14 residues. Unmatched junction bases numbered 3, after V lost 4 bases and J lost 3 bases. The CDR3, as DNA: TGCGCCAGCAGCCCCGGGACTAGCGGCTACGAGCAGTACTTC. Its protein product is CASSPGTSGYEQYF.

This clonotype appeared many times. The chain uses TRBV5-1 and TRBJ1-1; 7 bases match TRBD1. V shed 4 bases, J shed 6 bases, and the junction held 9 bases outside the gene matches. CDR3 size: 14 residues. Per the germline V gene, CDR1 is SGHRS and CDR2 is YFSETQ. Here the CDR3 reads CASSPGQWSPEAFF. CDR3 coding DNA: TGCGCCAGCAGCCCGGGACAGTGGTCTCCTGAAGCTTTCTTT.

CDR3 sequence reads: CATSRGISGLLNEQFF. The CDR3 DNA follows: TGTGCCACCAGCAGAGGGATATCGGGATTGCTCAATGAGCAGTTCTTC. The J gene is TRBJ2-1, the V gene TRBV15; weak D call: TRBD2 (5 bases). This CDR3 spans 16 amino acids. From germline, CDR1 is LNHNV and CDR2 YYDKDF (reference sequence). Trimming took 1 base from V and 6 from J, leaving 16 bases between them.

This clonotype counts as medium-sized. The chain recombines TRBV25-1 with TRBJ1-2; TRBD1 matches at 10 bases. Losses at the gene ends were 4 bases for V and 0 bases for J; bases not matched to a gene: 8. The CDR3 has 17 amino acids. The germline CDR1 and CDR2 sequences are MGHDK and SYGVNS. The DNA for the CDR3 is TGTGCCAGCAGTGGGCCGGGACAGGGGTCAGCTAACTATGGCTACACCTTC. As protein: CASSGPGQGSANYGYTF.

This clonotype was found many times. V and J are TRBV5-1 and TRBJ2-3; TRBD1 agrees at 8 bases. V trimming: 0 bases; J trimming: 4 bases; junction bases outside the gene matches: 4. The CDR3 runs to 15 residues. Looked up from germline, CDR1 is SGHRS and CDR2 is YFSETQ. CDR3 sequence (DNA): TGCGCCAGCAGCTTGGTCGGACAGGGAGCAGATACGCAGTATTTT. Protein sequence: CASSLVGQGADTQYF.

The sample holds many counts of this clonotype. V gene TRBV12-3 or TRBV12-4 combines with J gene TRBJ1-1; D not resolved. V lost 3 bases, J lost 1 base, and 12 bases lay in between. The CDR3 has 15 residues. The CDR3 nucleotides are TGTGCCAGCAGTTTTTGGGCAGCCTCGAACACTGAAGCTTTCTTT. Translation: CASSFWAASNTEAFF.

This clonotype was seen many times. The V gene is TRBV5-6, the J gene TRBJ2-7; D is perhaps TRBD1 (5 bases). Germline lookup yields CDR1 SGHDT and CDR2 YYEEEE. Trimming removed 6 bases from V and 3 bases from J, with 16 bases in between. The CDR3 has 14 residues. Here the CDR3 DNA reads TGTGCCAGCAATCCCGCAGGGTTAGGCTACGAGCAGTACTTC. Translation: CASNPAGLGYEQYF.

This clonotype was seen more than once but under ten times. The rearrangement joins TRBV7-3 to TRBJ2-7; perhaps TRBD1 as D (5 bases). The germline V gene encodes CDR1 SGHTA and CDR2 FQGTGA. The CDR3 has 13 amino acids. V was trimmed by 3 bases and J by 7 bases, leaving 13 bases between them. The DNA for the CDR3 is TGTGCCAGCAGCTTGGCAGGGTCGGCGGAGCAGTACTTC. Translation gives CASSLAGSAEQYF.

This clonotype appeared many times. This rearrangement joins TRBV7-9 to TRBJ2-1, with TRBD1 matching over 11 bases. There are 20 residues in the CDR3. V trimming: 0 bases; J trimming: 0 bases; junction bases outside the gene matches: 10. Germline V lookup: CDR1 SEHNR, CDR2 FQNEAQ (reference sequence). This chain's CDR3 is CASSLAGTGGAKSSYNEQFF. The DNA for the CDR3 is TGTGCCAGCAGCTTAGCCGGGACAGGGGGAGCGAAGAGCTCCTACAATGAGCAGTTCTTC.

This clonotype occurred many times. The V gene is TRBV6-5, the J gene TRBJ1-1; D not certain. V was pared by 8 bases and J by 1 base, with 5 bases between. This CDR3 is 11 amino acids long. The germline gives CDR1 MNHEY, CDR2 SVGAGI. CDR3 bases: TGTGCCAGCCAGGCGAACACTGAAGCTTTCTTT. Its protein product is CASQANTEAFF.

V is TRBV12-3 or TRBV12-4 and J is TRBJ2-5; D possibly corresponds to TRBD1 (6 bases). V lost 7 bases, J lost 5 bases, and 17 bases lay in between. The CDR3 has 14 amino acids. CDR3 nucleotide sequence: TGTGCCAGCACCCTAAACACAGGGCGCGAGACCCAGTACTTC. Its protein product is CASTLNTGRETQYF.

The V and J genes are TRBV6-6 and TRBJ1-2, with D maybe TRBD1 (5 bases). V lost 2 bases and J lost 7, with 5 bases in between. The CDR3 runs to 11 residues. Germline V gene data show CDR1 as MNHNY and CDR2 as SVGAGI (reference sequence). CDR3 loop: CASSYTGGYTF. The CDR3 nucleotides are TGTGCCAGCAGTTACACAGGTGGCTACACCTTC.

This clonotype came up many times. The chain combines TRBV20-1 with TRBJ2-3; D call uncertain. Trimming removed 3 bases from V and 2 bases from J, with 12 bases in between. The V gene's germline CDR1 is DFQATT and CDR2 SNEGSKA (reference sequence). CDR3 length: 14 amino acids. The DNA of the CDR3 is TGCAGTGCTAGTGCTCCTTTGGCCACAGATACGCAGTATTTT. This translates into CSASAPLATDTQYF.

This clonotype was observed a handful of times. V usage is TRBV29-1 and J usage is TRBJ1-1; tentatively, D is TRBD1 (5 bases). Looked up from germline, CDR1 is SQVTM and CDR2 is ANQGSEA. There are 15 residues in the CDR3. Trimming cost V 7 bases and J 0 bases, with 18 bases left between them. The CDR3 reads CSAAPDTHMNTEAFF. The CDR3 nucleotides read TGCAGCGCCGCTCCGGACACCCACATGAACACTGAAGCTTTCTTT.

This clonotype came up many times. The chain links TRBV28 to TRBJ1-3, with D tentatively TRBD1 (5 bases). This CDR3 has 16 amino acids. Trimming pared 5 bases from V and 0 bases from J, leaving 14 bases between. From germline, CDR1 is MDHEN and CDR2 SYDVKM. CDR3 nucleotides: TGTGCCAGCAGTCCCCCCCGACAGTTCTCTGGAAACACCATATATTTT. It specifies CASSPPRQFSGNTIYF.